The TCR beta chain under discussion was sequenced for a study of cytomegalovirus exposure and HLA in healthy donors (dated by TCRdb to the late 2010s). In terms of the full investigation: In an earlier analysis of fewer than 750 of the donors, approximately 260 Gb of sequence data and 117 million unique TCR beta sequences from 150 million to 200 million T cells were reported. Because of strong linkage in the cohort, roughly five DR-DQ haplotypes were treated as single units for association and clustering. A later genetic analysis used genome-wide SNP genotypes for about 60% of the 666 donors, treating that subset as a discovery cohort. Rather than using new phenotypic data, the later analysis identified candidate immune exposures from TCR beta sequences and from how often those sequences occurred across donors. An early release covering roughly 640 HLA-typed donors comprised 250 to 350 gigabases of sequencing data and tens of millions of unique TCR sequences. Donor age, sex, ethnicity and CMV serostatus were compiled alongside the repertoire data. Both class I and class II loci were covered by HLA typing, at four-digit resolution. The aim of the study was to test whether cataloging public T cell receptors could identify signatures of past pathogen exposure. In addition to the first cohort of 666 subjects, a separate validation cohort of 120 different subjects was used. To predict cytomegalovirus infection status, the study combined high-throughput TCR immunosequencing, statistical association of individual TCRs with disease status, and machine learning. Across about 380 genotyped donors of the cohort, an average of approximately 240,000 unique TCR beta nucleotide sequences per donor were sequenced, and roughly 17% of those sequences were non-productive. All discovery cohort repertoires had been generated on a single sequencing platform. Typing coverage varied by locus: roughly 629-640 donors for A, B, C, DRB1 and DQB1; roughly 500 for DQA1; 600 to 610 for DPA1; roughly 450 for DPB1. A later analysis re-examined previously published TCR beta repertoires from more than 600 donors and added high-resolution HLA genotyping to investigate patterns of TCR occurrence. An earlier analysis of 587 of the donors used high-throughput TCR beta sequencing to judge whether each TCR beta V gene segment behaved as functional or pseudogenic. Among the roughly 380 genotyped donors, approximately 81% belonged to the genetic ancestry cluster associated with self-reported Caucasian donors. The study used immunosequencing to profile the T cell repertoires of several hundred subjects and linked those repertoires to cytomegalovirus serostatus. What the study reported, not specific to this receptor: Specific HLA alleles were associated with over 15,000 TCR beta sequences at a false discovery rate of 0.05 in a later analysis. In a later analysis, the rate of TCR association differed among HLA loci, with DRB1 alleles having the most associated TCRs and HLA-C alleles having the fewest. A later analysis reported that several top co-occurrence clusters appeared linked to parvovirus B19, influenza, CMV and Epstein-Barr virus. A further reported finding was that TCR beta sequences accurately predicted the HLA-A and HLA-B alleles for most subjects in the first cohort. Cytomegalovirus status was reported to be diagnosed by the classifier with high specificity and sensitivity in both the original and validation cohorts. A few of the identified cytomegalovirus-associated TCR beta chains were confirmed in vitro to be specific for cytomegalovirus antigens. In a later analysis, most CMV-associated TCR beta chains were found to appear HLA-restricted, with HLA associations seemingly driven largely by CMV exposure. Most TCR sequences were observed very rarely across donors, whereas some public TCRs were present in many individuals. HLA typing was unavailable for some donors at each locus, so association tests used only the typed subset. A cluster of highly shared sequence variants was judged likely to be a technical artifact of the sequencing pipeline. Seventeen rarely observed V segments, including chromosome 9 orphons, were excluded from the earlier analysis of several hundred of the donors because counts were too low. Only TCR beta chains were sequenced in this cohort, and the absence of alpha or paired-chain data limited detectable features. When HLA alleles, especially DR and DQ, strongly co-occurred, attributing TCR associations to individual alleles was difficult. A total of 150 to 200 TCR beta chains were listed by the study as associated with cytomegalovirus. A later genetic analysis reported fewer N-insertions in productive TCRs among donors in an Asian-associated ancestry cluster than the approximately 670-donor mean. Compared with equally common non-associated chains, HLA-associated TCR beta chains in a later analysis were more clonally expanded and had lower generation probabilities. Some IMGT-functional V segments, including TRBV6-2 and TRBV6-3, could not be told apart with the 87-base-pair reads, so those segments were excluded. Roughly uniform sequencing depth across donors was assumed in presence/absence analyses, although this assumption may not hold. In an earlier analysis of under 600 of the donors, most TCR beta V segments were observed in productive rearrangements about 90% or about 30% of the time, broadly matching IMGT annotations. It was suggested by the authors that the approach could potentially be generalized to other disease states and immunological phenotypes. Linkage disequilibrium might explain the correlated functional status among segregating V segments, but an unknown experimental factor could not be excluded. In a later genetic analysis, a missense DCLRE1C variant was associated with V-gene and J-gene trimming of TCR beta chains, and the association was replicated in an independent cohort. CMV serostatus was the only immune exposure information available for the cohort.

The germline V gene provides CDR1 SNHLY and CDR2 FYNNEI. CDR3 length: 13 amino acids, cysteine to phenylalanine. Only the CDR3 portion is preserved as DNA: 39 bases, with reading frame beginning at the first base. V gives up 4 bases and J gives up 0 bases, and the segment between their germline ends measures 7 bases. The cohort consisted of 650 to 700 healthy bone marrow donors. At the time of sampling, every cohort member was nominally healthy, though immune exposures that went unrecorded were likely present. The donor was CMV seronegative and was included in the group of a few hundred seronegative cohort members. A peripheral blood sample was collected from each donor, and TCR beta sequencing was performed on peripheral blood mononuclear cells. The Qiagen DNeasy Blood Extraction Kit was used to extract genomic DNA from the blood cell samples. Preparation of the library involved the immunoSEQ multiplex PCR assay. A mixture of 60 forward primers for TCR Vbeta segments and 13 reverse primers for TCR Jbeta segments was used in the multiplex PCR. The CDR3 region of rearranged TCR beta genes was amplified from genomic DNA by a multiplex PCR assay. The Illumina HiSeq System was used to sequence the amplified TCR beta libraries as 87-base-pair reads. In the paper's pipeline: Across the 600 to 700 repertoires, a later analysis counted 80 million or so unique TCR beta chains, roughly 11 million of which were shared by at least two donors. Raw reads were error-corrected and collapsed into unique sequences by a nearest-neighbor algorithm in which closely related sequences were merged to remove PCR and sequencing errors. Alignment of CDR3 sequences to IMGT reference sequences was used to assign V, D and J gene segments. For a sequence to be retained, a match of at least six nucleotides to both a V gene segment and a J gene segment was required. Rearrangements were called productive when the CDR3 lacked stop codons and stayed in frame with V and J; all others were non-productive. CDR3 was defined by IMGT convention, running from the second conserved V-encoded cysteine to the conserved J-encoded phenylalanine. In an earlier analysis of approximately 500 of the donors, sequences lacking an unambiguous match to a single V gene segment were excluded. An earlier analysis of 587 of the donors classified V segments as functional when productive rearrangements were above 56.7% and as segregating when the standard deviation between donors was above 5%. A statistical classification framework was built for diagnosing cytomegalovirus status from the catalog of TCR beta chain sequences. A later analysis assigned V and J genes by comparing TCR nucleotide sequences with IMGT/GENE-DB human TR gene sequences. Using the TCRdist pipeline, a later analysis assigned CDR3 sequences along with most-parsimonious VDJ recombination scenarios. In a later analysis, every TCR beta chain was defined by the combination of its CDR3 amino acid sequence and its V-gene family, and reads without a unique V-gene family were dropped. A later analysis removed 500 to 650 highly shared, low-generation-probability nucleotide sequences to deal with suspected cross-contamination and a sequencing artifact. In a later analysis, a clonal expansion index was calculated for each public chain from normalized within-repertoire ranks of inferred template counts. In a later analysis, generation probabilities were computed using a VDJ recombination model fitted to out-of-frame rearrangements, and the results were checked against IGoR. In a later analysis, TCR-TCR, TCR-HLA and TCR-CMV co-occurrence was scored with hypergeometric tests, and a repertoire-size bias correction was applied to TCR pairs. A later analysis estimated false discovery rates by permuting HLA or CMV assignments 20 times. A later analysis grouped co-occurring TCRs with DBSCAN, adding TCRdist sequence similarity when clustering within HLA-allele-positive subsets. Repertoires with fewer than 30,000 or more than 120,000 public chains, plus five repertoires with anomalous nucleotide sharing, were excluded from co-occurrence clustering. The source is immuneACCESS, and TCRdb retained only in-frame sequences with V and J called. Part of the clones is not carried over; for the studies checked, unresolved V genes explain less than half of this, and the remainder is unexplained. V, J and clone size were drawn from that table, and D and trimming were deduced from the DNA. The sample has tens of thousands of clones on record, 40% to 50% of them singletons. The ten largest account for approximately 2% of the sample.

About this clone itself: Its binding antigen is unknown. No per-base quality is available; no much larger clone lies one base away.

This sequence originates from a woman between 50 and 59 years old in good health and CMV-seronegative. The sequenced sample was PBMCs. The chain is assembled from TRBV2 and TRBJ2-7, with the D gene call left open. The nucleotides read TGTGCCAGCAGTGTTGGAGCCTCCTACGAGCAGTACTTC. Translated, this is CASSVGASYEQYF.